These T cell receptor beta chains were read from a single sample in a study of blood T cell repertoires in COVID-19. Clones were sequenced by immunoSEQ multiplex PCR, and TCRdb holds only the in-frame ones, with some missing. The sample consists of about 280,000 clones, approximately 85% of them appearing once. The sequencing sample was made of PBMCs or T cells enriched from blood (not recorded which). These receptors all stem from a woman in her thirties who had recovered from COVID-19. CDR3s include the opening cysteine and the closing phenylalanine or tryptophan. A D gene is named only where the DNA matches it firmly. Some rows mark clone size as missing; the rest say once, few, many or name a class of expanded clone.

CDR3 DNA: TGTGCCAGCGTGGCCAGAACGGGGGGTTTACAGTTCTTC; CDR3 protein: CASVARTGGLQFF; D gene: TRBD2; J gene: TRBJ2-1; V gene: TRBV19; clone size: NA
CDR3 DNA: TGCGCCAGCAGCTTGGGGGGACAGGGGAGTGAAAAACTGTTTTTT; CDR3 protein: CASSLGGQGSEKLFF; D gene: TRBD1; J gene: TRBJ1-4; V gene: TRBV5-1; clone size: NA
CDR3 DNA: TGTGCCAGCATCGGACAGGTTGAAGCTTTCTTT; CDR3 protein: CASIGQVEAFF; D gene: TRBD1; J gene: TRBJ1-1; V gene: TRBV2; clone size: NA
CDR3 DNA: TGTGCCAGCAGAGGGGGACAGGACCCCTTCTACGAGCAGTACTTC; CDR3 protein: CASRGGQDPFYEQYF; D gene: TRBD1; J gene: TRBJ2-7; V gene: TRBV6-5; clone size: NA
CDR3 DNA: TGTGCCAGCAGTTTATTCGGAGACGAGGAGTACTTC; CDR3 protein: CASSLFGDEEYF; D gene: NA; J gene: TRBJ2-7; V gene: TRBV27; clone size: NA
CDR3 DNA: TGTGCCAGCAGCACGACCACACTAGCGGGGGCCACAGATACGCAGTATTTT; CDR3 protein: CASSTTTLAGATDTQYF; D gene: TRBD2; J gene: TRBJ2-3; V gene: TRBV11-3; clone size: NA
CDR3 DNA: TGCGCCAGCAGCCAAGGGCTCGGGAAGAACACATACGAGCAGTACTTC; CDR3 protein: CASSQGLGKNTYEQYF; D gene: NA; J gene: TRBJ2-7; V gene: TRBV4-3; clone size: once
CDR3 DNA: TGTGCCAGCATCTTGACTCGCACAGGGAATACGCAGTATTTT; CDR3 protein: CASILTRTGNTQYF; D gene: NA; J gene: TRBJ2-3; V gene: TRBV7-8; clone size: few
CDR3 DNA: TGTGCCACCAGTGGCCCAGGAGGGGCTGAAGCTTTCTTT; CDR3 protein: CATSGPGGAEAFF; D gene: NA; J gene: TRBJ1-1; V gene: TRBV24-1; clone size: NA
CDR3 DNA: TGTGCCAGCAGTGAAGTAATCACAGGGGCCGAGAACACTGAAGCTTTCTTT; CDR3 protein: CASSEVITGAENTEAFF; D gene: TRBD1; J gene: TRBJ1-1; V gene: TRBV6-1; clone size: NA
CDR3 DNA: TGTGCCAGCTCACGCTATCTAGCGGGAGTACAAGAGACCCAGTACTTC; CDR3 protein: CASSRYLAGVQETQYF; D gene: TRBD2; J gene: TRBJ2-5; V gene: TRBV18; clone size: NA
CDR3 DNA: TGTGCCAGCAGCCAGAGGGTCCCCTACTACGAGCAGTACTTC; CDR3 protein: CASSQRVPYYEQYF; D gene: NA; J gene: TRBJ2-7; V gene: TRBV3-1/TRBV3-2; clone size: NA